This T cell receptor beta chain is drawn from a study of blood T cells in healthy people across ages. Alongside a J-beta primer mix, a sample-barcoded 5' primer served in a second PCR lasting about 7 to 12 cycles. TCRdb reprocessed the 5' RACE reads via MiXCR and lists one record per CDR3 protein. The data show 900,000 to 950,000 distinct CDR3 sequences, 25% to 30% seen once. Germline CDR1 reads DFQATT; CDR2 reads SNEGSKA (reference sequence). Deletions cut 7 bases from V and 6 bases from J, with 16 bases between. CDR3 length: 12 residues. This same sample was also part of a study on T cells of mothers and their children.

The sequence came from a woman aged 35 to 49 in good health. Sequences were obtained from blood. The J gene is TRBJ2-7, the V gene TRBV20-1, with a tentative D call TRBD2 (5 bases). The CDR3 coding sequence is TGCAGTGGGAGGTACACCTATTTCGAGCAGTACTTC. Its protein is CSGRYTYFEQYF.